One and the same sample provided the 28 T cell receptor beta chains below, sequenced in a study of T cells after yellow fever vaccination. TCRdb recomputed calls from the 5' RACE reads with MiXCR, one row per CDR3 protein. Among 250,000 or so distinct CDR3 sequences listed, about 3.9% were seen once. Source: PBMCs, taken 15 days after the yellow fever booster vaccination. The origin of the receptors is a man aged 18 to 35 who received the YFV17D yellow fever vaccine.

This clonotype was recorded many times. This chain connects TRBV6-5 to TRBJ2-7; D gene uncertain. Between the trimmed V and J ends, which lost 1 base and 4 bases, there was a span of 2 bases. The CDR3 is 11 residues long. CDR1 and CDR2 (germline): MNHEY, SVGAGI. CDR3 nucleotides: TGTGCCAGCAGTTACTGGTACGAGCAGTACTTC. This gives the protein CASSYWYEQYF.

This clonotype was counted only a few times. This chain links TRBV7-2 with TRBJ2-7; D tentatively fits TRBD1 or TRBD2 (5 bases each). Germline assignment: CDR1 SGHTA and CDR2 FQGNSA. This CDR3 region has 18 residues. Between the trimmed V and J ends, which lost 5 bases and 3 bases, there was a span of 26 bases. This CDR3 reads CASSPTFPGPVSRYEQYF. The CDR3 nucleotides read TGTGCCAGCAGCCCAACCTTCCCGGGGCCGGTTAGTCGCTACGAGCAGTACTTC.

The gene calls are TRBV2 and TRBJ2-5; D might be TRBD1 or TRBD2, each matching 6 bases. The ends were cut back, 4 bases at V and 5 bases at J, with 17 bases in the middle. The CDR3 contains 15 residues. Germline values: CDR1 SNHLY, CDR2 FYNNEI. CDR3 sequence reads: CASSVPRGLRETQYF. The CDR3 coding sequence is TGTGCCAGCAGTGTTCCCAGGGGACTTCGGGAGACCCAGTACTTC.

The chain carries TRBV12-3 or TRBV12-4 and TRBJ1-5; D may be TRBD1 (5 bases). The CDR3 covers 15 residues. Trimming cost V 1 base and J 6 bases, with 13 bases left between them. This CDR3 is CASSLVGQGGQPQHF. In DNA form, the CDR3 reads TGTGCCAGCAGTTTAGTAGGGCAGGGAGGTCAGCCCCAGCATTTT.

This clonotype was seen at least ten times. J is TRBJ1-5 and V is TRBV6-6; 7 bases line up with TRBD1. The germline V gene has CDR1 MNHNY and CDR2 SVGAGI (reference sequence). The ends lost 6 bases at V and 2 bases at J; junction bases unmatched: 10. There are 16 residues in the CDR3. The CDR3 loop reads CASSGRSGGGNQPQHF. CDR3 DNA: TGTGCCAGCAGCGGCAGGTCAGGGGGTGGCAATCAGCCCCAGCATTTT.

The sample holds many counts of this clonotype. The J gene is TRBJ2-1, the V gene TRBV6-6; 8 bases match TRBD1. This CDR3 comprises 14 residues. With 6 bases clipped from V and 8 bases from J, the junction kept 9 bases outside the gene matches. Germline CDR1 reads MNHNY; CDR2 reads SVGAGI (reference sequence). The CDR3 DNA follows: TGTGCCAGCAGATCTCGGACAGGGTTTGATGAGCAGTTCTTC. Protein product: CASRSRTGFDEQFF.

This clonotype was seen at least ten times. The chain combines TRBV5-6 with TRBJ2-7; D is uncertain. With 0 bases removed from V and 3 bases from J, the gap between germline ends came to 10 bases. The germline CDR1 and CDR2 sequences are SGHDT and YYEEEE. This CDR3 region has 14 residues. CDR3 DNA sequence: TGTGCCAGCAGCTTGGCGCAATGGGGCTACGAGCAGTACGTC. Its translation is CASSLAQWGYEQYV.

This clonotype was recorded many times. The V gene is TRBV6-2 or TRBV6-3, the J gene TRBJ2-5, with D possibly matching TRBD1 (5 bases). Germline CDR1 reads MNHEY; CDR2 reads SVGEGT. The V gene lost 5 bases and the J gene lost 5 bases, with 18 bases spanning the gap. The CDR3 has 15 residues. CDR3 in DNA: TGTGCCAGCAGTCCTCGGACCCATAGGGGTGAGACCCAGTACTTC. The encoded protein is CASSPRTHRGETQYF.

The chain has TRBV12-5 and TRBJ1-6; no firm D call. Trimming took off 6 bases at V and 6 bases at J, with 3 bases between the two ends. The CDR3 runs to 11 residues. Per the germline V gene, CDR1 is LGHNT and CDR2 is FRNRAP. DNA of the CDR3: TGTGCTAGTGGCACTAATTCACCCCTCCACTTT. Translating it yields CASGTNSPLHF. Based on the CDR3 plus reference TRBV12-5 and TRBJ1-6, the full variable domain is DARVTQTPRHKVTEMGQEVTMRCQPILGHNTVFWYRQTMMQGLELLAYFRNRAPLDDSGMPKDRFSAEMPDATLATLKIQPSEPRDSAVYFCASGTNSPLHFGNGTRLTVT.

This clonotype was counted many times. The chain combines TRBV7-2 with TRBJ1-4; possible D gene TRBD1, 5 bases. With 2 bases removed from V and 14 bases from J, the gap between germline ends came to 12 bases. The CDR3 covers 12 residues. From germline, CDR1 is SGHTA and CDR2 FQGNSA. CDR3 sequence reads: CASSLRRDSLFF. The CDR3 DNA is TGTGCCAGCAGCTTAAGGAGGGACTCGCTGTTTTTT.

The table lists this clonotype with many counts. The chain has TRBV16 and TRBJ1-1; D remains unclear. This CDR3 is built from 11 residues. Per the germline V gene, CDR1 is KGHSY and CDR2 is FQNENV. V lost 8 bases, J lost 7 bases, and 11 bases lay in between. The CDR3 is CASRGSGEAFF. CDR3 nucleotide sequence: TGTGCCAGCCGTGGCTCAGGTGAAGCTTTCTTT.

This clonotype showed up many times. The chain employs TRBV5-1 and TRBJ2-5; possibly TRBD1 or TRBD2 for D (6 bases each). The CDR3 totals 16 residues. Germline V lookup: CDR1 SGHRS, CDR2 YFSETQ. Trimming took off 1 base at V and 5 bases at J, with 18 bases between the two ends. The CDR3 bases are TGCGCCAGCAGCTTGACGACTCAGCGAGGGGGGGAGACCCAGTACTTC. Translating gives CASSLTTQRGGETQYF.

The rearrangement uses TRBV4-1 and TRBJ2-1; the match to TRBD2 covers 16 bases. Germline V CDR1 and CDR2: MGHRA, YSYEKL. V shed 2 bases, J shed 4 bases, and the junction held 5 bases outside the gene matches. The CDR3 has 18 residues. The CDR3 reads CASSQRGLAGGPYNEQFF. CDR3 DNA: TGCGCCAGCAGCCAAAGGGGACTAGCGGGGGGGCCTTACAATGAGCAGTTCTTC.

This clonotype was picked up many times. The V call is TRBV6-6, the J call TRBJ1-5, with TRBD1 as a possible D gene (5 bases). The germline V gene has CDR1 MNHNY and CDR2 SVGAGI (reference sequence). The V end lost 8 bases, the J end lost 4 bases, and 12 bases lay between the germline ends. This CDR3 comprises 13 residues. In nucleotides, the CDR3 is TGTGCCAGCCGGGCAGGGTCTAATCAGCCCCAGCATTTT. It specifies CASRAGSNQPQHF.

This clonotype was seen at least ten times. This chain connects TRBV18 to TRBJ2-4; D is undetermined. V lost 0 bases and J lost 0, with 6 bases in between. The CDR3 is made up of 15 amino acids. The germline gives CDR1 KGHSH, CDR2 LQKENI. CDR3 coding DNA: TGTGCCAGCTCACCACCTGGGGTAGCCAAAAACATTCAGTACTTC. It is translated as CASSPPGVAKNIQYF.

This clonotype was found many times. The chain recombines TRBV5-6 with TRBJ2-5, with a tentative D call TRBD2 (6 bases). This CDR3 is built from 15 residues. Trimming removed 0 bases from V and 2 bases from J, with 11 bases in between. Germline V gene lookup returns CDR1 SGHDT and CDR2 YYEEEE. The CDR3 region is CASSLGPGGQETQYF. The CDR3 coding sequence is TGTGCCAGCAGCTTGGGGCCTGGGGGGCAAGAGACCCAGTACTTC.

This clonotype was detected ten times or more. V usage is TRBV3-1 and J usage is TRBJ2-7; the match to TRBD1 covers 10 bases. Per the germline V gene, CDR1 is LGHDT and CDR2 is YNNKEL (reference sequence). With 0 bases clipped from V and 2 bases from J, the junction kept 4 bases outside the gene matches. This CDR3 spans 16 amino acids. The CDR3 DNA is TGTGCCAGCAGCCAAGATGGGGGGACAGGGGCCTACGAGCAGTACTTC. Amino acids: CASSQDGGTGAYEQYF.

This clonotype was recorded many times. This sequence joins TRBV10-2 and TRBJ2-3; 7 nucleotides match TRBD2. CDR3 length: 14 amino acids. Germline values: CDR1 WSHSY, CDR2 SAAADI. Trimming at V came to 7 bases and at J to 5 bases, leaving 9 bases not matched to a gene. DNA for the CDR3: TGCGCCAGCAAAGGGGATGCGGGGGTAGATACGCAGTATTTT. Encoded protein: CASKGDAGVDTQYF.

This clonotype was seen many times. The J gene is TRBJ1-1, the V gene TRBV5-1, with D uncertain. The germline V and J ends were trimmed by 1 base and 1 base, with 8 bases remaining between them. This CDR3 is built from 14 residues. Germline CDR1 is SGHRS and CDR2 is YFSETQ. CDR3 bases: TGCGCCAGCAGCTTGCTACAGCAGAACACTGAAGCTTTCTTT. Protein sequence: CASSLLQQNTEAFF. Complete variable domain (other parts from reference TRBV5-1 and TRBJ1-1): KAGVTQTPRYLIKTRGQQVTLSCSPISGHRSVSWYQQTPGQGLQFLFEYFSETQRNKGNFPGRFSGRQFSNSRSEMNVSTLELGDSALYLCASSLLQQNTEAFFGQGTRLTVV.

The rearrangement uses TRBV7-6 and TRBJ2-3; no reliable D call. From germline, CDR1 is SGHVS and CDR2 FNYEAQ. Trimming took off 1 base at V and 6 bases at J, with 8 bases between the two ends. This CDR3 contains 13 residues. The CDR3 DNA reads TGTGCCAGCAGCTTAGGCCTGAAGGATACGCAGTATTTT. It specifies CASSLGLKDTQYF.

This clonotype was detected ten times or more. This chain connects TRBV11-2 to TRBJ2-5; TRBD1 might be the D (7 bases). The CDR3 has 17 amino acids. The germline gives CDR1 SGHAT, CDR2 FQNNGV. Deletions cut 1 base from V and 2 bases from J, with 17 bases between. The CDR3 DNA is TGTGCCAGCAGCTTAGGCTCCAGGGGGAGGCGACAAGAGACCCAGTACTTC. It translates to CASSLGSRGRRQETQYF.

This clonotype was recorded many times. Here the CDR3 reads CASKGQGALNEQFF. The CDR3 DNA reads as TGTGCCAGCAAAGGACAGGGGGCGCTTAATGAGCAGTTCTTC. This chain connects TRBV7-2 to TRBJ2-1; 11 nucleotides agree with TRBD1. The CDR3 has 14 amino acids. Germline V CDR1 and CDR2: SGHTA, FQGNSA. The junction had 6 bases not matched to a gene; V was cut back by 7 bases and J by 7 bases.

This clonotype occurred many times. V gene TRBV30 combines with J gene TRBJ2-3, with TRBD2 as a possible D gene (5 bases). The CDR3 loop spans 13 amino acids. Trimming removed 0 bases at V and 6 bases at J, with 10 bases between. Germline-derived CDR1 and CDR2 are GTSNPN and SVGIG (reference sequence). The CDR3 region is CAWSVLERDTQYF. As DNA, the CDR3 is TGTGCCTGGAGTGTACTAGAAAGGGATACGCAGTATTTT.

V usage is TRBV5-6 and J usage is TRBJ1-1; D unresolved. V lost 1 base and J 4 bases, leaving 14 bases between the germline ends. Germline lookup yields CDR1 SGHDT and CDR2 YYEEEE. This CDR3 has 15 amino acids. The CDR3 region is CASSLYERMLTEAFF. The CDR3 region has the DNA TGTGCCAGCAGCTTGTATGAAAGGATGCTCACTGAAGCTTTCTTT.

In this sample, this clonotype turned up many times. The DNA of the CDR3 is TGTGCCAGCAGCTTAGCGGGGACAGGGTATTACGAGCAGTACTTC. Translation: CASSLAGTGYYEQYF. The chain uses TRBV7-2 and TRBJ2-7; TRBD1 aligns across 9 bases. Trimming removed 0 bases from V and 4 bases from J; junction bases left unmatched: 4. The CDR3 sequence is 15 residues long. Germline loops: CDR1 SGHTA, CDR2 FQGNSA.

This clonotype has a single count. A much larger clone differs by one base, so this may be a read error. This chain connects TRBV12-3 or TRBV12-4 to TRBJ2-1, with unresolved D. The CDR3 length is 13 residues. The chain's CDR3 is CACSYSAGDEQFF. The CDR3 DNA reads TGTGCCTGCAGTTACAGCGCTGGGGATGAGCAGTTCTTC.

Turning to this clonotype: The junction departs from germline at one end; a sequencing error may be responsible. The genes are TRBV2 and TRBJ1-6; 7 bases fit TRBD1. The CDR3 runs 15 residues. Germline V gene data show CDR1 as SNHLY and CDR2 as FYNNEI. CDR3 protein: CASSDEKGGYSPLRF. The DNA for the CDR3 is TGTGCCAGCAGTGATGAAAAAGGGGGCTATTCACCCCTCCGCTTT.

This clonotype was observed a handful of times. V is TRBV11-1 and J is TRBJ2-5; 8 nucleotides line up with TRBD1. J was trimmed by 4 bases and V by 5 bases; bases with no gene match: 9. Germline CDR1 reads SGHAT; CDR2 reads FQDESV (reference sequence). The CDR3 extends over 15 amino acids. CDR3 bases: TGTGCCAGCAGCACACCCGGGACAGGCAGAGAGACCCAGTACTTC. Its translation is CASSTPGTGRETQYF.